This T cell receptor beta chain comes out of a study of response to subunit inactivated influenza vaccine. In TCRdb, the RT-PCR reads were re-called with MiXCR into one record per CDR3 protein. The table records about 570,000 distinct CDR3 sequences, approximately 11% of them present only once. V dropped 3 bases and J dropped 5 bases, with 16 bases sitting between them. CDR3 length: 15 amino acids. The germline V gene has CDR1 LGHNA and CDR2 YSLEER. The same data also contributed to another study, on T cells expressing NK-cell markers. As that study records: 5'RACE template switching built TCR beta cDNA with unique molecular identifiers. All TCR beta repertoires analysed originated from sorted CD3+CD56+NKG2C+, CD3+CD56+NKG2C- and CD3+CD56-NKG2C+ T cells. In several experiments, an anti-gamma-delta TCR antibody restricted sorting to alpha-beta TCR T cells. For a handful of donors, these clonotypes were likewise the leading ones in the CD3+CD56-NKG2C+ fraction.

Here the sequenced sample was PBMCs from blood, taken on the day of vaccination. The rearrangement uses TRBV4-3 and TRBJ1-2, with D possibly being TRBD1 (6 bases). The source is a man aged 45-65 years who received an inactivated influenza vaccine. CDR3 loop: CASSQTRGGWYGYTF. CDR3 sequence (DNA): TGCGCCAGCAGCCAGACCAGGGGCGGGTGGTATGGCTACACCTTC.